The rows below give T cell receptor beta chains drawn from one sample of a study of radiation and T cells in renal cell carcinoma. Profiled with immunoSEQ multiplex PCR; TCRdb holds only in-frame clones, not every one. The sample records around 74,000 clones, less than 90% being singletons. Specimen: blood, collected from a patient whose treatment included radiotherapy and nephrectomy. The receptors here all came from an older woman with renal cell carcinoma. Each CDR3 is given with its conserved first and last residue. D genes are given only for firm matches. The size field is filled for only some rows; it gives once, few, many or a size class.

v_gene: TRBV11-2
j_gene: TRBJ2-7
len: 13
abundance: -
d_gene: -
CDR3nt: TGTGCCAGCAGCTTAGGACTTGACTACGAGCAGTACTTC
CDR3aa: CASSLGLDYEQYF

v_gene: TRBV19
j_gene: TRBJ2-1
len: 15
abundance: -
d_gene: -
CDR3nt: TGTGCCAGTAGGTCCCGAGCCGCATCCTACAATGAGCAGTTCTTC
CDR3aa: CASRSRAASYNEQFF

v_gene: TRBV7-8
j_gene: TRBJ1-5
len: 15
abundance: few
d_gene: TRBD1
CDR3nt: TGTGCCAGCAGCTTAGGGGACAGTCTAAATCAGCCCCAGCATTTT
CDR3aa: CASSLGDSLNQPQHF

v_gene: TRBV11-2
j_gene: TRBJ2-1
len: 13
abundance: -
d_gene: -
CDR3nt: TGTGCCAGCAGCTTAGAGGGGGGCGGTGAGCAGTTCTTC
CDR3aa: CASSLEGGGEQFF

v_gene: TRBV28
j_gene: TRBJ2-2
len: 16
abundance: -
d_gene: TRBD2
CDR3nt: TGTGCCAGCAGTTTATGGGAGCGGGGGGAAACCGGGGAGCTGTTTTTT
CDR3aa: CASSLWERGETGELFF

v_gene: TRBV5-6
j_gene: TRBJ1-3
len: 18
abundance: -
d_gene: TRBD1
CDR3nt: TGTGCCAGCAGCAAGGGACAGACATGGGCCAACTCTGGAAACACCATATATTTT
CDR3aa: CASSKGQTWANSGNTIYF

v_gene: TRBV5-1
j_gene: TRBJ2-3
len: 14
abundance: -
d_gene: TRBD2
CDR3nt: TGCGCCAGCAGCTGCGGGACTAGCGGAGATACGCAGTATTTT
CDR3aa: CASSCGTSGDTQYF

v_gene: TRBV6-6
j_gene: TRBJ1-2
len: 14
abundance: -
d_gene: TRBD1
CDR3nt: TGTGCCAGCAGTCCTCGACAGGGATACTATGGCTACACCTTC
CDR3aa: CASSPRQGYYGYTF

v_gene: TRBV27
j_gene: TRBJ1-4
len: 12
abundance: -
d_gene: -
CDR3nt: TGTGCCAGCAGTTTATTGGGAGAAAAACTGTTTTTT
CDR3aa: CASSLLGEKLFF

v_gene: TRBV27
j_gene: TRBJ2-5
len: 15
abundance: -
d_gene: -
CDR3nt: TGTGCCAGCAGTCCCACCGAGGCGGTCCAAGAGACCCAGTACTTC
CDR3aa: CASSPTEAVQETQYF

v_gene: TRBV7-2
j_gene: TRBJ1-2
len: 15
abundance: -
d_gene: TRBD1
CDR3nt: TGTGCCAGCAGCTTAGAGCGGACAGGGAACTATGGCTACACCTTC
CDR3aa: CASSLERTGNYGYTF

v_gene: TRBV9
j_gene: TRBJ2-1
len: 12
abundance: -
d_gene: -
CDR3nt: TGTGCCAGCAGCCGGAACCTGAATGAGCAGTTCTTC
CDR3aa: CASSRNLNEQFF

v_gene: TRBV6-1
j_gene: TRBJ1-1
len: 14
abundance: -
d_gene: -
CDR3nt: TGTGCCAGCAGTGGACGGTCAATGAACACTGAAGCTTTCTTT
CDR3aa: CASSGRSMNTEAFF

v_gene: TRBV2
j_gene: TRBJ2-7
len: 15
abundance: -
d_gene: TRBD1
CDR3nt: TGTGCCAGCACCTTTACCGGGACAGGGACGATCGGGCAGTACTTC
CDR3aa: CASTFTGTGTIGQYF

v_gene: TRBV7-2
j_gene: TRBJ1-1
len: 15
abundance: few
d_gene: -
CDR3nt: TGTGCCAGCAGCTTCGGGGCCAGAGGGTACACTGAAGCTTTCTTT
CDR3aa: CASSFGARGYTEAFF

v_gene: TRBV4-3
j_gene: TRBJ2-4
len: 15
abundance: -
d_gene: -
CDR3nt: TGCGCCAGCAGCCAAGAGGGGGCCCGAGGGAACATTCAGTACTTC
CDR3aa: CASSQEGARGNIQYF